Following are 14 T cell receptor beta chains from one sample sequenced in a study of T cell responses to AZD1222 COVID-19 vaccine. This table comes from immunoSEQ multiplex PCR, and its TCRdb copy is limited to in-frame clones, with some not included. Of 110,000 to 150,000 clones listed, approximately 85% were seen once; the top ten hold less than 9.5%. Source: peripheral blood, taken on day 0 of AZD1222 vaccination. The receptors shown here come from an adult in good health.

The chain combines TRBV9 with TRBJ2-1; no definite D call. The V and J ends lost 0 bases and 6 bases respectively, with 16 bases between them. From germline, CDR1 is SGDLS and CDR2 YYNGEE. This CDR3 contains 16 residues. CDR3 in amino acids: CASSVVSGFGLNEQFF. CDR3 DNA sequence: TGTGCCAGCAGCGTAGTATCCGGATTTGGGCTCAATGAGCAGTTCTTC.

The chain links TRBV3-1 (or the pseudogene TRBV3-2) to TRBJ1-6, with D maybe TRBD1 (5 bases). The ends were cut back, 0 bases at V and 3 bases at J, with 12 bases in the middle. CDR1 is LGHDT, CDR2 YNNKEL, per germline (reference sequence). The CDR3 totals 17 residues. The CDR3 loop is CASSQELLGGYNSPLHF. The CDR3 DNA follows: TGTGCCAGCAGCCAAGAACTATTGGGGGGCTATAATTCACCCCTCCACTTT.

The rearrangement links TRBV9 to TRBJ2-1; D possibly corresponds to TRBD1 (6 bases). Trimming pared 4 bases from V and 4 bases from J, leaving 21 bases between. Germline V gene data show CDR1 as SGDLS and CDR2 as YYNGEE. CDR3 size: 17 residues. The CDR3 is CASSPRPSGQIYNEQFF. For the CDR3, the DNA is TGTGCCAGCAGCCCACGACCCTCCGGACAGATTTACAATGAGCAGTTCTTC.

This chain uses TRBV7-7 with TRBJ2-3; 8 bases are shared with TRBD2. V shed 1 base and J 4 bases; nucleotides not matched to a gene: 4. Germline assignment: CDR1 SSHAT and CDR2 FNYEAQ (reference sequence). The CDR3 runs to 15 residues. CDR3 coding DNA: TGTGCCAGCAGCTTAGGAAGCGGGGGATCAGATACGCAGTATTTT. The encoded protein is CASSLGSGGSDTQYF.

The chain recombines TRBV12-3 or TRBV12-4 with TRBJ1-2; no definite D call. The CDR3 has 13 residues. V was pared by 2 bases and J by 6 bases, with 10 bases between. In DNA, the CDR3 is TGTGCCAGCAGTTTAAGTACTGCCGATGGCTACACCTTC. It translates to CASSLSTADGYTF.

This chain joins TRBV11-2 and TRBJ1-1, with D possibly TRBD1 on 5 matching bases. The CDR3 is made up of 12 amino acids. In germline, CDR1 is SGHAT, CDR2 FQNNGV. The V gene lost 8 bases and the J gene lost 3 bases, with 10 bases spanning the gap. Written as DNA, the CDR3 is TGTGCCAGCGACCCGGGGGACACTGAAGCTTTCTTT. It is translated as CASDPGDTEAFF.

This clone was seen a single time. V and J are TRBV2 and TRBJ2-6; D might be TRBD2 (6 bases). The CDR3 is 16 residues long. Trimming removed 9 bases at V and 2 bases at J, with 17 bases between. CDR1 and CDR2 (germline): SNHLY, FYNNEI. Here the CDR3 DNA reads TGTGCCAGTCGGTCCCAGGGAGGAGCTGGGGCCAACGTCCTGACTTTC. Protein product: CASRSQGGAGANVLTF. The full variable domain, with the rest looked up from reference TRBV2 and TRBJ2-6, is EPEVTQTPSHQVTQMGQEVILRCVPISNHLYFYWYRQILGQKVEFLVSFYNNEISEKSEIFDDQFSVERPDGSNFTLKIRSTKLEDSAMYFCASRSQGGAGANVLTFGAGSRLTVL.

This clone showed up just a few times. The genes are TRBV28 and TRBJ2-2; D gene ambiguous. V lost 3 bases and J lost 4, with 21 bases in between. In germline, CDR1 is MDHEN, CDR2 SYDVKM. The CDR3 loop spans 18 amino acids. The CDR3 sequence: CASSFLSVRAVSTGELFF. The DNA of the CDR3 is TGTGCCAGCAGTTTCCTCTCTGTAAGGGCGGTCAGCACCGGGGAGCTGTTTTTT.

This chain links TRBV24-1 with TRBJ2-3, with 9 bases that match TRBD1. J lost 6 bases, V lost 3 bases, and 12 bases had no gene match. CDR1 is KGHDR and CDR2 is SFDVKD in the germline V gene. The CDR3 runs 17 residues. The CDR3 DNA follows: TGTGCCACCAGTGATCCGCGAGGGACAGGGTCCTTTGATACGCAGTATTTT. Protein sequence: CATSDPRGTGSFDTQYF.

The chain is built from TRBV7-2 and TRBJ1-5; 7 bases are shared with TRBD1. The CDR3 contains 17 residues. The J segment lost 1 base and the V segment lost 2 bases, leaving 8 bases of the junction unmatched. CDR1 SGHTA and CDR2 FQGNSA come from the germline V gene. Written as DNA, the CDR3 is TGTGCCAGCAGCTTAAGGGGGCTAGGGGGGAGCAATCAGCCCCAGCATTTT. Translating gives CASSLRGLGGSNQPQHF. Complete variable domain (other parts from reference TRBV7-2 and TRBJ1-5): GAGVSQSPSNKVTEKGKDVELRCDPISGHTALYWYRQSLGQGLEFLIYFQGNSAPDKSGLPSDRFSAERTGGSVSTLTIQRTQQEDSAVYLCASSLRGLGGSNQPQHFGDGTRLSIL.

The rearrangement joins TRBV27 to TRBJ2-3; the match to TRBD2 covers 12 bases. From germline, CDR1 is MNHEY and CDR2 SMNVEV (reference sequence). CDR3 length: 15 residues. V shed 8 bases, J shed 7 bases, and the junction held 10 bases outside the gene matches. CDR3 nucleotides: TGTGCCAGCCGGATCCTAGCGGGGGGGCCTAATACGCAGTATTTT. Encoded protein: CASRILAGGPNTQYF.

The rearrangement uses TRBV27 and TRBJ2-5; D unclear. Looked up from germline, CDR1 is MNHEY and CDR2 is SMNVEV (reference sequence). This CDR3 region has 16 residues. V was cut by 7 bases and J by 5 bases, with 23 bases left in between. The CDR3 coding sequence is TGTGCCAGCACCGCTTTATACGGGTTACCATGGGAGACCCAGTACTTC. Translated: CASTALYGLPWETQYF.

V is TRBV7-8 and J is TRBJ2-3, with D possibly matching TRBD1 (6 bases). The CDR3 runs to 15 residues. V was clipped by 1 base and J by 1 base, with 9 bases between them. Germline CDR1 is SGHVS and CDR2 is FQNEAQ. The CDR3 nucleotides read TGTGCCAGCAGCTTAGTGACAGGCCGCACAGATACGCAGTATTTT. Protein: CASSLVTGRTDTQYF.

This clone has a single count. This chain joins TRBV6-2 or TRBV6-3 and TRBJ2-7; TRBD2 aligns across 11 bases. The CDR3 has 17 amino acids. The V and J ends lost 2 bases and 0 bases, in that order; junction bases with no gene match: 6. Germline CDR1 reads MNHEY; CDR2 reads SVGEGT. Here the CDR3 reads CASSYLLAGVPSYEQYF. The CDR3 nucleotides read TGTGCCAGCAGTTACCTACTAGCGGGAGTCCCCTCCTACGAGCAGTACTTC.